A single sample gave rise to the 15 T cell receptor beta chains below, sequenced in a study of blood T cells in healthy people across ages. A J-beta primer mix and a sample-barcoded 5' primer were used in a second PCR of roughly 7 to 12 cycles. TCRdb re-derived calls from the 5' RACE reads in MiXCR, one entry per CDR3 protein. The sample contains 750,000 or so distinct CDR3 sequences, 20% to 25% of which appear only once. This sample was also put to use in a study of T cells of mothers and their children.

Sequencing was carried out using blood. These receptors were collected from a boy between 10 and 17 years old in good health.

This clonotype came up a few times. The chain is built from TRBV20-1 and TRBJ2-5; TRBD2 matches 8 bases. Germline CDR1 is DFQATT and CDR2 is SNEGSKA (reference sequence). Losses at the gene ends were 3 bases for V and 0 bases for J; bases not matched to a gene: 6. This CDR3 spans 15 amino acids. The CDR3 here is CSARDAGGNQETQYF. CDR3 nucleotides: TGCAGTGCTAGGGACGCGGGGGGTAACCAAGAGACCCAGTACTTC.

This clonotype was observed a handful of times. V usage is TRBV2 and J usage is TRBJ1-2; D might be TRBD1 (5 bases). Germline lookup yields CDR1 SNHLY and CDR2 FYNNEI. This CDR3 contains 13 residues. V shed 1 base and J shed 5 bases, with 8 bases lying between them. DNA of the CDR3: TGTGCCAGCAGTGAAGTCCCAGGGTATGGCTACACCTTC. It specifies CASSEVPGYGYTF.

This clonotype was observed a few times. The genes are TRBV19 and TRBJ1-3; D uncertain. Germline values: CDR1 LNHDA, CDR2 SQIVND (reference sequence). The CDR3 has 15 residues. V was shortened by 5 bases and J by 0 bases, with 11 bases between the two germline ends. The DNA of the CDR3 is TGTGCCAGTAGTGAGGTCGGAGTCTCTGGAAACACCATATATTTT. Translation gives CASSEVGVSGNTIYF.

V and J are TRBV10-2 and TRBJ2-5, with D maybe TRBD2 (5 bases). The J call may be mistaken, given a closer DNA end match to TRBJ2-7. Germline loops: CDR1 WSHSY, CDR2 SAAADI. The length of the CDR3 is 15 residues. The CDR3 DNA reads as TGCGCCAGCAGTGAGTCGAGTGGGAGAGGAGGCGAGCAGTACTTC. Protein product: CASSESSGRGGEQYF.

This chain connects TRBV12-3 or TRBV12-4 to TRBJ1-5, with D uncertain. CDR3 length: 12 residues. V was shortened by 6 bases and J by 6 bases, with 9 bases between the two germline ends. The CDR3: CASSYSAQPQHF. The CDR3 DNA is TGTGCCAGCAGCTACTCGGCTCAGCCCCAGCATTTT.

This chain uses TRBV28 with TRBJ2-7, with 7 positions matching TRBD2. Germline V gives CDR1 MDHEN, CDR2 SYDVKM. The CDR3 is 16 amino acids. J gave up 2 bases and V 5 bases, and 12 bases lay outside the gene matches. In nucleotides, the CDR3 is TGTGCCAGCAGTCCAACGGGGCTAGCGGAGGCCTACGAGCAGTACTTC. This sequence encodes CASSPTGLAEAYEQYF.

V and J are TRBV5-1 and TRBJ2-1, with D perhaps TRBD2 (5 bases). CDR3 length: 17 residues. CDR1 SGHRS and CDR2 YFSETQ come from the germline V gene. Trimming stripped 3 bases from V and 1 base from J, with 17 bases between. CDR3 sequence: CASSSTLGLGSYNEQFF. DNA of the CDR3: TGCGCCAGCAGCTCCACACTAGGTTTAGGATCCTACAATGAGCAGTTCTTC.

This clonotype was detected a few times. This chain connects TRBV2 to TRBJ2-1; the match to TRBD2 covers 10 bases. The V gene's germline CDR1 is SNHLY and CDR2 FYNNEI. Unmatched junction bases numbered 3, after V lost 6 bases and J lost 4 bases. The CDR3 is 14 residues long. CDR3 sequence reads: CASRGLAQYNEQFF. Written as DNA, the CDR3 is TGTGCCAGCAGGGGACTAGCGCAGTACAATGAGCAGTTCTTC.

This clonotype has only a few counts. The rearrangement uses TRBV7-2 and TRBJ1-4; 8 nucleotides line up with TRBD1. With V trimmed by 2 bases and J by 5 bases, 10 bases remained unmatched. The CDR3 spans 17 residues. Germline lookup yields CDR1 SGHTA and CDR2 FQGNSA. The DNA of the CDR3 is TGTGCCAGCAGCTTACGTGGCCTTGCAGGGGGCAATGAAAAACTGTTTTTT. The encoded protein is CASSLRGLAGGNEKLFF.

This clonotype was counted only a few times. The chain employs TRBV29-1 and TRBJ1-2, with D possibly matching TRBD1 (5 bases). CDR1 and CDR2 from the germline V gene are SQVTM and ANQGSEA. Trimming shortened V by 0 bases and J by 2 bases, and 13 bases separated the two germline ends. CDR3 length equals 15 residues. Here the CDR3 reads CSVEDGQGLNYGYTF. In DNA, the CDR3 is TGCAGCGTTGAAGACGGGCAGGGATTAAACTATGGCTACACCTTC.

On this clonotype: Given a much more abundant clone one base away, this may be a read error. The chain couples TRBV4-3 to TRBJ2-7, with 8 bases matching TRBD1. The V gene's germline CDR1 is LGHNA and CDR2 YSLEER. This CDR3 spans 15 amino acids. The CDR3: CASSLDRGSSYEQSF. DNA of the CDR3: TGCGCCAGCAGCCTCGACAGGGGAAGCTCCTACGAGCAGTCCTTC.

There are a few counts of this clonotype. J is TRBJ2-1 and V is TRBV4-1; D remains ambiguous. The germline CDR1 and CDR2 sequences are MGHRA and YSYEKL. The CDR3 is made up of 16 amino acids. The V end lost 1 base, the J end lost 0 bases, and 10 bases lay between the germline ends. The CDR3 coding sequence is TGCGCCAGCAGCCAAGTCTTCACCAGCTCCTACAATGAGCAGTTCTTC. Its translation: CASSQVFTSSYNEQFF.

This clonotype occurred many times. The chain carries TRBV29-1 and TRBJ2-5, with D unresolved. The V gene's germline CDR1 is SQVTM and CDR2 ANQGSEA. V was shortened by 5 bases and J by 5 bases, with 6 bases between the two germline ends. CDR3 length equals 10 residues. CDR3 loop: CSVIMETQYF. CDR3 nucleotide sequence: TGCAGCGTTATAATGGAGACCCAGTACTTC.

This clonotype was found a few times. The rearrangement joins TRBV7-3 to TRBJ2-3; the match to TRBD1 covers 9 bases. Germline V gives CDR1 SGHTA, CDR2 FQGTGA. This CDR3 has 13 amino acids. The V and J ends lost 4 bases and 5 bases, in that order; junction bases with no gene match: 1. Here the CDR3 DNA reads TGTGCCAGCAGCTGGACAGGGGAAGATACGCAGTATTTT. Translation gives CASSWTGEDTQYF.

The V and J genes are TRBV5-5 and TRBJ1-4, with D tentatively TRBD1 (6 bases). Trimming pared 3 bases from V and 2 bases from J, leaving 8 bases between. The CDR3 contains 14 residues. Per the germline V gene, CDR1 is SGHKS and CDR2 is YYEKEE (reference sequence). The CDR3 region has the DNA TGTGCCAGCAGCTCTCAGGGGACTAATGAAAAACTGTTTTTT. Translating gives CASSSQGTNEKLFF.